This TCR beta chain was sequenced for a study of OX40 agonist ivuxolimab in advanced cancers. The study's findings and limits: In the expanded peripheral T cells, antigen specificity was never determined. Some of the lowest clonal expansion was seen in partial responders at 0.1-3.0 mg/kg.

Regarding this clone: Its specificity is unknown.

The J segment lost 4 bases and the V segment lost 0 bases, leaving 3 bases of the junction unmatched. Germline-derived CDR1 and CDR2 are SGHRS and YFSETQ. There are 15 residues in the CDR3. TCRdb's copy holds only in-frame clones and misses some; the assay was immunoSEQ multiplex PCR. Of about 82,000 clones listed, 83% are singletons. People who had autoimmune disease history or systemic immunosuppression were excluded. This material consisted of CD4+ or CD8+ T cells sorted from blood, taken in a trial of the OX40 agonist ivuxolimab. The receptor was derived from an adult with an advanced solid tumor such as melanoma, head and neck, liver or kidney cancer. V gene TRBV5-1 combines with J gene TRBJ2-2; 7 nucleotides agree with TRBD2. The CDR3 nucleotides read TGCGCCAGCAGCTTGGAACTAGCGTCCACCGGGGAGCTGTTTTTT. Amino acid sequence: CASSLELASTGELFF.